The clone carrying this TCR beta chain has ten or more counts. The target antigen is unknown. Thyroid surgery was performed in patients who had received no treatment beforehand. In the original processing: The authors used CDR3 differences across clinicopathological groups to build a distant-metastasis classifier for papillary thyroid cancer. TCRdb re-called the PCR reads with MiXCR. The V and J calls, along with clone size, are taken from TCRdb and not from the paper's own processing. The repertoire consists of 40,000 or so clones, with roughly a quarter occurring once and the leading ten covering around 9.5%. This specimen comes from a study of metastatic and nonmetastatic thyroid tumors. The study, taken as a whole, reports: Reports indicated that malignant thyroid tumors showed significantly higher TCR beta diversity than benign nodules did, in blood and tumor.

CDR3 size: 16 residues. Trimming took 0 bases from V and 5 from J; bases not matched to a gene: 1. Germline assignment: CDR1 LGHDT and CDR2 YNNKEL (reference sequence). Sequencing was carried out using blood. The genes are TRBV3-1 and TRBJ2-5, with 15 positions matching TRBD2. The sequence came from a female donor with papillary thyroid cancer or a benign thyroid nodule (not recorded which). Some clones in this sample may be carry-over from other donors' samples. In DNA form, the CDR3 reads TGTGCCAGCAGCCAAGAAGGACTAGCGGGAGGGGAGACCCAGTACTTC. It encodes CASSQEGLAGGETQYF.